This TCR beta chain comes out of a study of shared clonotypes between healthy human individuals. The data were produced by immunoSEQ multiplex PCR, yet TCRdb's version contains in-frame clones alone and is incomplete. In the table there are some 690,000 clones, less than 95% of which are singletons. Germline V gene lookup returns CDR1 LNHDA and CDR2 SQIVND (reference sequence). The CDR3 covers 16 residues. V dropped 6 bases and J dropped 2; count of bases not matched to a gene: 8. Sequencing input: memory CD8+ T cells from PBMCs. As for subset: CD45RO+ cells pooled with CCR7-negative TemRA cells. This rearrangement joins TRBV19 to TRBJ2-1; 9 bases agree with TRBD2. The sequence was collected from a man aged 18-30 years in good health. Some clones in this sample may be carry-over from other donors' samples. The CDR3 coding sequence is TGTGCCAGTAGCCTACTAGCGGGCGGTACCTACAATGAGCAGTTCTTC. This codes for CASSLLAGGTYNEQFF.